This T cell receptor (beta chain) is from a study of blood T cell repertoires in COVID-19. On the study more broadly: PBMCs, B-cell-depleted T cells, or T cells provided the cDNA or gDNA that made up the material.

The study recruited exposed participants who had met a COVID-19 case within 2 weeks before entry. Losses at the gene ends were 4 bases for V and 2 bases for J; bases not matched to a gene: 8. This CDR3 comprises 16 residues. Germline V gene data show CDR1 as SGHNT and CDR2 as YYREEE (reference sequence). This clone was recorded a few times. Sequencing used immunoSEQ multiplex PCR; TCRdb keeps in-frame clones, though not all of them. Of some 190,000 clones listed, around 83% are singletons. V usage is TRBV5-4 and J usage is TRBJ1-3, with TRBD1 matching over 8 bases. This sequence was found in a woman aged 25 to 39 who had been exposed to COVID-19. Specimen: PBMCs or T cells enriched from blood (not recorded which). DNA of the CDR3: TGTGCCAGCAGCACACCGGGACAGGTGGCTGGAAACACCATATATTTT. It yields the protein CASSTPGQVAGNTIYF.